This T cell receptor beta chain was identified in a study of blood T cell repertoires in COVID-19 (dated by TCRdb to 2018 to 2020). About the full investigation: Collaborator samples came from the United States, Italy and Spain and covered acute and convalescent phases of COVID-19. The samples were drawn from two sources: the first 160 participants of the ongoing ImmuneRACE study, and over 1,000 subjects contributed by 6 global collaborators. Sample metadata almost always included a de-identified subject ID, COVID-19 status, age in years and sex. The dataset comprised deeply sampled blood TCRbeta repertoires from subjects exposed to, actively infected with, or recovered from COVID-19. The material from the prospective study consisted of cDNA or gDNA derived from T cells, B-cell-depleted T cells, or PBMCs. Where available, HLA class I and class II types were taken from metadata supplied by the sample provider and were not determined by assay-based typing. The repertoires were released in a freely available public database intended as a resource for research on the immune response to SARS-CoV-2. The full study reports these points: How much clinical and demographic metadata was included differed by source and by participant, and the metadata was provided uncurated.

The collaborating institutions used their own protocols to collect whole blood in K2EDTA tubes. Collaborator samples were shipped for TCRbeta analysis as frozen whole blood, isolated PBMCs, or DNA extracted from either sample type. TCRbeta CDR3 regions were amplified from genomic DNA using the immunoSEQ Assay, a bias-controlled multiplex PCR. Regarding the original processing steps: The number of nucleated cells in each sample was estimated by amplification of reference gene primers within the assay. Sequence reads were collapsed and filtered to measure the absolute abundance of every unique TCRbeta CDR3 rearrangement. For each sample, productive Simpson clonality was calculated by taking the square root of Simpson's diversity index across productive rearrangements. As stored in TCRdb, this immuneACCESS dataset retains in-frame rearrangements with V and J assigned. A fraction of the clones does not appear; measured against another copy, unresolved V genes explain less than half of the discrepancy, and the remainder lacks a known reason. Clonal size and the V and J genes are those of that table, whereas D and trimming came from the DNA. The sample table records a few hundred thousand clones; 85% of these occur just once. The ten largest clones represent approximately 7.9% of the sample.

The germline ends are 9 bases apart after V is trimmed by 3 bases and J by 4 bases. From the germline V gene (reference sequence), CDR1 is LGHDT and CDR2 is YNNKEL. The CDR3 sequence holds 13 residues, the cysteine and phenylalanine included. Left in the record is the CDR3 DNA by itself, 39 bases read in frame from the first base. Concerning this clone itself: It lacks a known antigen. No qualities accompany the bases; no much larger clone lies one base away.

This sequence originates from a human donor in a cohort sampled during active COVID-19. Source material: peripheral blood. The chain uses TRBV3-1 (or the pseudogene TRBV3-2) and TRBJ1-2; the D gene identity is not certain. The DNA sequence is as follows: TGTGCCAGCAGCCAGACTGAAGTCTATGGCTACACCTTC. Its protein reads: CASSQTEVYGYTF.